A selection of T cell receptor beta chains follows, all from one sample in a study of T cell responses to AZD1222 COVID-19 vaccine. Method: immunoSEQ multiplex PCR; TCRdb's copy keeps in-frame clones and lacks some. Of 150,000 or so clones in the sample, 90% were seen once. The sequencing used peripheral blood, collected on day 0 of AZD1222 vaccination. The receptors were gathered from an adult in good health. The CDR3 runs from the conserved cysteine through the conserved F or W. A D gene is named only where the DNA matches it firmly. Clone size is not always given. Where it is, it says once, few, many or a class for expanded clones.

v_gene: TRBV18; d_gene: .; abundance: .; j_gene: TRBJ1-2; CDR3nt: TGTGCCAGTTCCTCCCAGGGCCATGGCTACACCTTC; CDR3aa: CASSSQGHGYTF
v_gene: TRBV11-2; d_gene: TRBD1; abundance: .; j_gene: TRBJ2-7; CDR3nt: TGTGCCAGCAGCTTAGCCGGGACAGGCCGACATACCAAGCAGGGCGAGCAGTACTTC; CDR3aa: CASSLAGTGRHTKQGEQYF
v_gene: TRBV18; d_gene: .; abundance: .; j_gene: TRBJ2-5; CDR3nt: TGTGCCAGCTCTCTTGGGGCCGGGGAGACCCAGTACTTC; CDR3aa: CASSLGAGETQYF
v_gene: TRBV29-1; d_gene: .; abundance: .; j_gene: TRBJ1-1; CDR3nt: TGCAGCGTCGTACATGGATCGTTCAACACTGAAGCTTTCTTT; CDR3aa: CSVVHGSFNTEAFF
v_gene: TRBV7-2; d_gene: TRBD1; abundance: .; j_gene: TRBJ2-5; CDR3nt: TGTGCCAGCAGAAGGGACAGGCGACAAGAGACCCAGTACTTC; CDR3aa: CASRRDRRQETQYF
v_gene: TRBV6-4; d_gene: .; abundance: .; j_gene: TRBJ2-6; CDR3nt: TGTGCCAGCAGTGACTCGGGGGGTACCGGGGCCAACGTCCTGACTTTC; CDR3aa: CASSDSGGTGANVLTF
v_gene: TRBV6-2/TRBV6-3; d_gene: .; abundance: .; j_gene: TRBJ2-2; CDR3nt: TGTGCCAGCAGTAACCGGGGGACGAACACCGGGGAGCTGTTTTTT; CDR3aa: CASSNRGTNTGELFF
v_gene: TRBV2; d_gene: TRBD1; abundance: .; j_gene: TRBJ1-1; CDR3nt: TGTGCCAGCGAAGGAACCGGGACAGGGACTGGTGTCTCTGAAGCTTTCTTT; CDR3aa: CASEGTGTGTGVSEAFF
v_gene: TRBV5-1; d_gene: .; abundance: .; j_gene: TRBJ2-7; CDR3nt: TGCGCCAGCAGCCCTACCGACAGCTCACTCCCGGTGTACTTC; CDR3aa: CASSPTDSSLPVYF
v_gene: TRBV19; d_gene: .; abundance: .; j_gene: TRBJ2-1; CDR3nt: TGTGCCAGTAGTATCCAGCTATACAATGAGCAGTTCTTC; CDR3aa: CASSIQLYNEQFF
v_gene: TRBV30; d_gene: .; abundance: once; j_gene: TRBJ2-7; CDR3nt: TGTGCCTGGACCGGCGGCAGGGCGACGGGGCAGTACTTC; CDR3aa: CAWTGGRATGQYF
v_gene: TRBV15; d_gene: .; abundance: .; j_gene: TRBJ1-5; CDR3nt: TGTGCCACCAGCATCCTCGGGACTTTATCGAATCAGCCCCAGCATTTT; CDR3aa: CATSILGTLSNQPQHF
v_gene: TRBV27; d_gene: TRBD2; abundance: .; j_gene: TRBJ2-4; CDR3nt: TGTGCCAGCAGTTCAGCGGGGTGGTTAAACATTCAGTACTTC; CDR3aa: CASSSAGWLNIQYF
v_gene: TRBV15; d_gene: .; abundance: .; j_gene: TRBJ2-1; CDR3nt: TGTGCCACCAGCAACCCGGGGGTGAACAATGAGCAGTTCTTC; CDR3aa: CATSNPGVNNEQFF
v_gene: TRBV3-1/TRBV3-2; d_gene: .; abundance: .; j_gene: TRBJ1-4; CDR3nt: TGTGCCAGCAGCCCCGGGACAGAAAAACTGTTTTTT; CDR3aa: CASSPGTEKLFF
v_gene: TRBV10-3; d_gene: TRBD1; abundance: .; j_gene: TRBJ1-2; CDR3nt: TGTGCCATCAGTGCTAGGACAGGGGACGGCTACACCTTC; CDR3aa: CAISARTGDGYTF
v_gene: TRBV6-6; d_gene: TRBD2; abundance: once; j_gene: TRBJ2-3; CDR3nt: TGTGCCAGCAGTTATCTGGGAGGGCTAACAGATACGCAGTATTTT; CDR3aa: CASSYLGGLTDTQYF
v_gene: TRBV11-2; d_gene: .; abundance: .; j_gene: TRBJ2-7; CDR3nt: TGTGCCAGCAGCCCGTCCAGCGGAGTTCCGGGGCAGTACTTC; CDR3aa: CASSPSSGVPGQYF
v_gene: TRBV28; d_gene: .; abundance: .; j_gene: TRBJ1-1; CDR3nt: TGTGCCAGCAGTTCTTGGGGAGGGCAGAACACTGAAGCTTTCTTT; CDR3aa: CASSSWGGQNTEAFF
v_gene: TRBV4-1; d_gene: .; abundance: .; j_gene: TRBJ2-1; CDR3nt: TGCGCCAGCAGCCAAGCGCCCAATGAGCAGTTCTTC; CDR3aa: CASSQAPNEQFF
v_gene: TRBV19; d_gene: .; abundance: .; j_gene: TRBJ1-3; CDR3nt: TGTGCCAGTAGTATCAGCCATTACCCTGGAAACACCATATATTTT; CDR3aa: CASSISHYPGNTIYF
v_gene: TRBV5-6; d_gene: TRBD1; abundance: .; j_gene: TRBJ1-4; CDR3nt: TGTGCCAGCAGCTTGTACAGGGGGCGAGCTAATGAAAAACTGTTTTTT; CDR3aa: CASSLYRGRANEKLFF
v_gene: TRBV19; d_gene: .; abundance: .; j_gene: TRBJ1-2; CDR3nt: TGTGCCAGTACGGACAGCTATGGCTACACCTTC; CDR3aa: CASTDSYGYTF
v_gene: TRBV12-3/TRBV12-4; d_gene: TRBD1; abundance: .; j_gene: TRBJ1-1; CDR3nt: TGTGCCAGCAGTAGACAGGGGGTTGAAGCTTTCTTT; CDR3aa: CASSRQGVEAFF
v_gene: TRBV7-2; d_gene: .; abundance: .; j_gene: TRBJ1-2; CDR3nt: TGTGCCAGCAGCTTAGTTAATGGTCTGCTAGTCCTCTTC; CDR3aa: CASSLVNGLLVLF
v_gene: TRBV7-2; d_gene: .; abundance: .; j_gene: TRBJ1-2; CDR3nt: TGTGCCAGCACCTCAGGGCCTCGCTATGGCTACACCTTC; CDR3aa: CASTSGPRYGYTF
v_gene: TRBV30; d_gene: .; abundance: .; j_gene: TRBJ1-2; CDR3nt: TGTGCCTGGAGTGTACTAATTAACGTGGCAGACTATGGCTACACCTTC; CDR3aa: CAWSVLINVADYGYTF
v_gene: TRBV9; d_gene: .; abundance: .; j_gene: TRBJ1-2; CDR3nt: TGTGCCAGCAGCGGGGCGGCTTATGGCTACACCTTC; CDR3aa: CASSGAAYGYTF
v_gene: TRBV27; d_gene: TRBD1; abundance: .; j_gene: TRBJ2-1; CDR3nt: TGTGCCAGCAGTTTGGGACAGGGGGTCTTCAATGAGCAGTTCTTC; CDR3aa: CASSLGQGVFNEQFF
v_gene: TRBV6-4; d_gene: TRBD2; abundance: few; j_gene: TRBJ2-1; CDR3nt: TGTGCCAGCAGCCCCGGGACTAGCGTCTACAATGAGCAGTTCTTC; CDR3aa: CASSPGTSVYNEQFF
v_gene: TRBV29-1; d_gene: .; abundance: few; j_gene: TRBJ1-1; CDR3nt: TGCAGCGGACAAACCAGGGCCGTTGGCACTGAAGCTTTCTTT; CDR3aa: CSGQTRAVGTEAFF
v_gene: TRBV6-5; d_gene: .; abundance: .; j_gene: TRBJ1-5; CDR3nt: TGTGCCAGCAGTCCGGGGTCTTATAGCAATCAGCCCCAGCATTTT; CDR3aa: CASSPGSYSNQPQHF
v_gene: TRBV7-9; d_gene: .; abundance: .; j_gene: TRBJ1-1; CDR3nt: TGTGCCAGCAGCCGACGTGTCGGCACTGAAGCTTTCTTT; CDR3aa: CASSRRVGTEAFF
v_gene: TRBV5-4; d_gene: TRBD1; abundance: .; j_gene: TRBJ2-1; CDR3nt: TGTGCCAGCAGCTGGGACAGGCGATACAATGAGCAGTTCTTC; CDR3aa: CASSWDRRYNEQFF
v_gene: TRBV6-5; d_gene: TRBD2; abundance: .; j_gene: TRBJ2-3; CDR3nt: TGTGCCAGCAAAGCGGGGTCAGTTCCAGATACGCAGTATTTT; CDR3aa: CASKAGSVPDTQYF
v_gene: TRBV24-1; d_gene: TRBD1; abundance: .; j_gene: TRBJ1-2; CDR3nt: TGTGCCACCAGTGATTATTCAGGGGGGACGGGTGGCTACACCTTC; CDR3aa: CATSDYSGGTGGYTF
v_gene: TRBV9; d_gene: .; abundance: .; j_gene: TRBJ2-3; CDR3nt: TGTGCCAGCAGCGTAGAGGCGTTTAGCACAGATACGCAGTATTTT; CDR3aa: CASSVEAFSTDTQYF
v_gene: TRBV28; d_gene: .; abundance: .; j_gene: TRBJ1-2; CDR3nt: TGTGCCAGCAGTTCCCCACCGGGGCCTACTAACTATGGCTACACCTTC; CDR3aa: CASSSPPGPTNYGYTF
v_gene: TRBV5-1; d_gene: TRBD1; abundance: .; j_gene: TRBJ2-7; CDR3nt: TGCGCCAGCAGCCCAGGACAGGGGGCAGGGTACGAGCAGTACTTC; CDR3aa: CASSPGQGAGYEQYF
v_gene: TRBV5-6; d_gene: .; abundance: .; j_gene: TRBJ1-2; CDR3nt: TGTGCCAGCAGCTTGGGAGCACAGGTTACCTATGGCTACACCTTC; CDR3aa: CASSLGAQVTYGYTF
v_gene: TRBV30; d_gene: .; abundance: .; j_gene: TRBJ2-7; CDR3nt: TGTGCCTGGAGTCCGGACCGAACCTACGAGCAGTACTTC; CDR3aa: CAWSPDRTYEQYF
v_gene: TRBV5-1; d_gene: .; abundance: .; j_gene: TRBJ1-1; CDR3nt: TGCGCCAGCAGCTTGAAGGCGAACACTGAAGCTTTCTTT; CDR3aa: CASSLKANTEAFF